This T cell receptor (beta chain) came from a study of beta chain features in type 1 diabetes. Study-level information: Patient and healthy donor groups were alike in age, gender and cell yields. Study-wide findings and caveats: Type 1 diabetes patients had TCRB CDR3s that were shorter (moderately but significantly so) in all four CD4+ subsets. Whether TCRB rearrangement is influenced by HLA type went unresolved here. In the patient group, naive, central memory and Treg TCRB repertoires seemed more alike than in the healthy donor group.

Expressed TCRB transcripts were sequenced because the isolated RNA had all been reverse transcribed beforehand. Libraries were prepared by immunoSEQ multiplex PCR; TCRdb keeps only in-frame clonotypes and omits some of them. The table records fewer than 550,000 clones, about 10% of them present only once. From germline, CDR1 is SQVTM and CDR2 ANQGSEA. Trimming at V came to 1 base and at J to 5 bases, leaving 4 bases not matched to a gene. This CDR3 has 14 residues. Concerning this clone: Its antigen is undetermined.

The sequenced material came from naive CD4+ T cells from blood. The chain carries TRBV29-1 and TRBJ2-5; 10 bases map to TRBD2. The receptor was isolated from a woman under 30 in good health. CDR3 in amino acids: CSVEGTSGSETQYF. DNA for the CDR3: TGCAGCGTTGAAGGGACTAGCGGTTCGGAGACCCAGTACTTC. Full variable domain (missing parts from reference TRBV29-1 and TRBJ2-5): SAVISQKPSRDICQRGTSLTIQCQVDSQVTMMFWYRQQPGQSLTLIATANQGSEATYESGFVIDKFPISRPNLTFSTLTVSNMSPEDSSIYLCSVEGTSGSETQYFGPGTRLLVL.